These T cell receptor beta chains were read from a single sample in a study of early T cells in non-severe SARS-CoV-2 infection. TCRdb independently ran MiXCR on the 5' RACE reads; one entry per CDR3 protein. This sample has about 84,000 distinct CDR3 sequences, with around 10% found just once. The sample taken for sequencing was whole blood. The origin of the receptors is an adult who was a healthcare worker with PCR-confirmed SARS-CoV-2 infection or an uninfected control (not recorded which). CDR3s include the opening cysteine and the closing phenylalanine or tryptophan. The D gene is left open where the match is weak. Not all rows give a size; the values are once, few, many and, for expanded clones, a class.

many	.	TRBJ1-5	TRBV2	TGTGCCAGTTCCCAGGACAGCCGGAATCAGCCCCAGCATTTT	CASSQDSRNQPQHF
few	TRBD1	TRBJ2-7	TRBV5-1	TGCGCCAGCAGCTCGGGACAGGGGTACGAGCAGTACTTC	CASSSGQGYEQYF
.	.	TRBJ2-7	TRBV7-9	TGTGCCAGCAGTAGTCTTGGGCAGCAGTACTTC	CASSSLGQQYF
.	TRBD1	TRBJ2-1	TRBV29-1	TGCAGCGGGGACAGGGGGCACAATGAGCAGTTCTTC	CSGDRGHNEQFF
.	.	TRBJ1-1	TRBV6-2/TRBV6-3	TGTGCCAGCGGAGGGACGAGGACTGAAGCTTTCTTT	CASGGTRTEAFF
few	.	TRBJ2-7	TRBV28	TGTGCCAGCAGCCGAGGGCAGCTCGAGCAGTACTTC	CASSRGQLEQYF
many	.	TRBJ1-2	TRBV30	TGTGCCTCAGCTCTCCCAGGGGCTAACGGCTACACCTTC	CASALPGANGYTF
.	TRBD2	TRBJ2-1	TRBV4-1	TGCGCCAGCAGCCAAGATCGTACTAGCGGTTACTACAATGAGCAGTTCTTC	CASSQDRTSGYYNEQFF
few	TRBD1	TRBJ1-2	TRBV24-1	TGTGCCACCAGCGGACAGGGGGGCTATGGCTACACCTTC	CATSGQGGYGYTF
few	.	TRBJ2-3	TRBV6-1	TGTGCCAGCACCCGGGACCTCGCGGATACGCAGTATTTT	CASTRDLADTQYF
few	TRBD1	TRBJ2-1	TRBV6-5	TGTGCCAGCAGTCCAGGGGGTACTTTCTACAATGAGCAGTTCTTC	CASSPGGTFYNEQFF
.	.	TRBJ1-1	TRBV5-6	TGTACCAGCAGCTTGGGGCAGGCCGCTTTCTTT	CTSSLGQAAFF
.	.	TRBJ2-1	TRBV27	TGTGCCAGCAGTTACCGGGGGCGGAATGAGCAGTTCTTC	CASSYRGRNEQFF
.	.	TRBJ2-1	TRBV6-6	TGTGCCAGCAGTTACGCCAGGGTAGGCGAGCAGTTCTTC	CASSYARVGEQFF
few	.	TRBJ2-5	TRBV12-3/TRBV12-4	TGTGCCAGCTGCCCGGGGGACGGAGAGACCCAGTACTTC	CASCPGDGETQYF
many	.	TRBJ1-5	TRBV12-3/TRBV12-4	TGTGCCACTCAATGGAACAGCGGCAATCAGCCCCAGCATTTT	CATQWNSGNQPQHF
many	TRBD1	TRBJ1-1	TRBV7-9	TGTGCCAGCAGCTTAGGGGACAGAGGGCGGGGGACTGAAGCTTTCTTT	CASSLGDRGRGTEAFF
.	TRBD1	TRBJ1-1	TRBV14	TGTGCCAGCAGCCCGACGACAGGGTTGATGAACACTGAAGCTTTCTTT	CASSPTTGLMNTEAFF
.	.	TRBJ2-3	TRBV5-6	TGTGCCAGCAGCTTTTCCCTAGCGCGCGCAGATACGCAGTATTTT	CASSFSLARADTQYF
.	TRBD1	TRBJ1-3	TRBV10-3	TGTGCCATCAAGCCGGACAGGGGCCGTGGAAACACCATATATTTT	CAIKPDRGRGNTIYF
few	.	TRBJ2-3	TRBV30	TGTGCCTGGAGTGTACAGGGAGCAGATACGCAGTATTTT	CAWSVQGADTQYF
many	TRBD1	TRBJ2-1	TRBV7-3	TGTGCCAGCAGCTTAACCCCAGGGGGATACAATGAGCAGTTCTTC	CASSLTPGGYNEQFF
.	.	TRBJ2-1	TRBV19	TGTGCCAGTAGTATTGGGGTCATATACAATGAGCAGTTCTTC	CASSIGVIYNEQFF
.	.	TRBJ1-1	TRBV19	TGTGCCAGTAGTATATCGGGACCGAACACTGAAGCTTTCTTT	CASSISGPNTEAFF
many	TRBD1	TRBJ2-5	TRBV20-1	TGCAGTGCCCACGCCGGGACAGGAGAGACCCAGTACTTC	CSAHAGTGETQYF
.	.	TRBJ1-1	TRBV5-1	TGCGCCAGCAGCTTGGAAGGTGAAGCTTTCTTT	CASSLEGEAFF
.	.	TRBJ2-7	TRBV29-1	TGCAGCGTCTTAGAAGCCGCCACCGAGCAGTACTTC	CSVLEAATEQYF
few	TRBD1	TRBJ1-1	TRBV12-3/TRBV12-4	TGTGCCAGCAGCCCCGACCAGGGGGCGCGAAACACTGAAGCTTTCTTT	CASSPDQGARNTEAFF
.	.	TRBJ2-7	TRBV21-1	TGTGCCAGCAGCCCCCCGGCATACTCCTACGAGCAGTACTTC	CASSPPAYSYEQYF
many	.	TRBJ2-4	TRBV10-3	TGTGCCATCAGTGACAGGGGTGACATTCAGTACTTC	CAISDRGDIQYF
many	TRBD1	TRBJ1-5	TRBV3-1	TGTGCCAGCAGCCAAGATGGGACAGGGGAAAACAATCAGCCCCAGCATTTT	CASSQDGTGENNQPQHF
many	.	TRBJ1-2	TRBV20-1	TGCAGTGCTAGAGAAGGACAGAACTATGGCTACACCTTC	CSAREGQNYGYTF
.	.	TRBJ2-1	TRBV5-1	TGCGCCAGCAGCTACCTGGGAGGAGAGAATTGGTTGAATGAGCAGTTCTTC	CASSYLGGENWLNEQFF
many	TRBD2	TRBJ2-5	TRBV7-2	TGTGCCAGCAGCTCCGGGAACCTAGCGGCCCAAGAGACCCAGTACTTC	CASSSGNLAAQETQYF
.	.	TRBJ1-5	TRBV12-3/TRBV12-4	TGTGCCAGCAGCCTTTGGGACATAGGGAGTCAGCCCCAGCATTTT	CASSLWDIGSQPQHF
many	TRBD1	TRBJ2-7	TRBV11-2	TGTGCCACCTCGGACAGGGGGTACGAGCAGTACTTC	CATSDRGYEQYF
.	.	TRBJ2-5	TRBV7-2	TGTGCCAGCAGCTTTTCCGGGGAGACCCAGTACTTC	CASSFSGETQYF
many	.	TRBJ1-2	TRBV20-1	TGCAGTGCTTCCAGAATACTCCCCTATGGCTACACCTTC	CSASRILPYGYTF
many	TRBD2	TRBJ2-7	TRBV2	TGTGCCAGCAGACCGACTAGCAACCACGAGCAGTACTTC	CASRPTSNHEQYF
many	.	TRBJ2-2	TRBV13	TGTGCCAGCAGCTTAACGACAGTCGGGAGCACTAACACCGGGGAGCTGTTTTTT	CASSLTTVGSTNTGELFF
.	TRBD2	TRBJ2-5	TRBV3-1	TGTGCCAGCAGCCAAGCTGTGATGGCGGGGGACTGGTCCCAGTACTTC	CASSQAVMAGDWSQYF
many	.	TRBJ2-4	TRBV27	TGTGCCAGGATACAGTTTTCTACTTTAGCCAAAAACATTCAGTACTTC	CARIQFSTLAKNIQYF
many	TRBD2	TRBJ2-3	TRBV7-8	TGTGCCAGCAGCTTTTCTAGCGGGGGGGTTAGCACAGATACGCAGTATTTT	CASSFSSGGVSTDTQYF
many	TRBD2	TRBJ2-3	TRBV7-9	TGTGCCAGCAGCTTTGGGGAAGGGCTAGCGGTCACAGATACGCAGTATTTT	CASSFGEGLAVTDTQYF
many	TRBD2	TRBJ2-1	TRBV11-2	TGTGCCAGCAGCAACCCGACTAGCGGGAGGGCGACGGTGCAGTTCTTC	CASSNPTSGRATVQFF
.	.	TRBJ2-7	TRBV7-6	TGTGCCAGCAGCTTAGTACACGAGCAGTACTTC	CASSLVHEQYF
few	.	TRBJ2-7	TRBV7-9	TGTGCCAGCAACCAGCGGACTGGGTACGAGCAGTACTTC	CASNQRTGYEQYF
many	.	TRBJ1-2	TRBV7-8	TGTGCCAGCAGCCCCGCGGGGGGAGGCTATGGCTACACCTTC	CASSPAGGGYGYTF
.	.	TRBJ2-3	TRBV7-9	TGTGCCAGCAGTTACCCCAGGGGGGGCACAGATACGCAGTATTTT	CASSYPRGGTDTQYF
.	TRBD1	TRBJ1-1	TRBV9	TGTGCCAGCAGCCTGACAGGGGGCTCGAACACTGAAGCTTTCTTT	CASSLTGGSNTEAFF
many	.	TRBJ2-3	TRBV18	TGTGCCAGCTCACCCGCGGGCCCTCGCACAGATACGCAGTATTTT	CASSPAGPRTDTQYF
many	.	TRBJ2-3	TRBV12-5	TGTGCTAGTGGTTTCGCGGGGGCTAGCACAGATACGCAGTATTTT	CASGFAGASTDTQYF